Below, 3 T cell receptor beta chains from the same sample are listed, as sequenced in a study of control samples from healthy donors and cancer patients. The table came from immunoSEQ multiplex PCR; TCRdb's copy has only in-frame clones and leaves some out. This sample has more than 100,000 clones, with around nine tenths found just once. Sequenced sample: blood. The source of these receptors is a man aged 18 to 35 in good health.

This sequence joins TRBV28 and TRBJ1-6; possibly TRBD1 for D (5 bases). Trimming stripped 3 bases from V and 19 bases from J, with 22 bases between. The CDR3 contains 14 residues. The germline CDR1 and CDR2 sequences are MDHEN and SYDVKM. CDR3 protein: CASSLALPQTGVHF. Here the CDR3 DNA reads TGTGCCAGCAGTTTGGCCCTCCCCCAGACGGGGGTTCACTTT.

The chain uses TRBV5-1 and TRBJ2-1, with D unresolved. Trimming removed 1 base from V and 7 bases from J, with 9 bases in between. CDR1 and CDR2 from the germline V gene are SGHRS and YFSETQ. CDR3 length: 13 amino acids. CDR3 DNA sequence: TGCGCCAGCAGCTTGAGAGCGAGAAATGAGCAGTTCTTC. It codes for CASSLRARNEQFF.

Worth noting for this clone: One end of the junction does not line up with germline, which may come from a read error. The chain recombines TRBV11-2 with TRBJ2-4, with a tentative D call TRBD1 (5 bases). CDR1 is SGHAT, CDR2 FQNNGV, per germline. The CDR3 has 11 amino acids. The CDR3 spells CASSSRQTLHF. CDR3 sequence (DNA): TGTGCCAGCAGCTCCCGACAGACCCTCCACTTC.